The source of this TCR beta chain is a study of neurological immune-mediated disorders (dated by TCRdb to about 2019). In terms of the full investigation: Using UMI-based sequencing, the study compared peripheral blood TCR-beta repertoires from patients with HTLV-I-associated myelopathy (HAM/TSP), patients with multiple sclerosis, and healthy controls. The 106 TCR-beta libraries covered PBMC samples along with longitudinal samples, technical triplicates, and paired sorted CD4+ and CD8+ T-cell subsets. The cohort was made up of 65 to 75 subjects, consisting of roughly 15 HAM/TSP patients, around 35 multiple sclerosis patients and about 20 healthy controls. Broad study findings and their caveats: Across subjects, expanded clones never shared an identical CDR3 amino acid sequence, which suggests that the TCR-beta repertoires in every group were private. TCR clonal expansion was highest in HAM/TSP patients and lowest in MS patients, with MS patients falling below even healthy controls.

TCR libraries for sorted subsets were made from 750,000 to 1,000,000 sorted CD4+ or CD8+ T cells. Peripheral blood was subjected to Ficoll-Hypaque density gradient centrifugation to isolate PBMCs, which were then cryopreserved in liquid nitrogen. The study also sequenced paired sorted CD4+ and CD8+ subsets from healthy controls, HAM/TSP patients and MS patients. Including cysteine and phenylalanine, the CDR3 has 17 amino acids. Only the CDR3 DNA stays, 51 bases, in frame from base 1. After removal of 1 base from V and 4 bases from J, the junction retains 9 bases not matched to a gene. Based on the germline V gene, the CDR1 and CDR2 sequences are SGHVS and FQNEAQ. A note on this clonotype: The antigen it binds to is not known. Base quality data are lacking; no much larger clone is found one base away.

cDNA was synthesized by template-switch 5'RACE using a primer with a 10-nucleotide random unique molecular identifier that tagged each TCR transcript. Over 160 million TCR-beta sequences, covering 15-18 subjects, were produced in each sequencing run. Total RNA was extracted with the RNeasy kit. Using the KAPA Real-time Library Amplification kit, TCR-beta VDJ regions were amplified with primers for the TCR constant region and the 5'RACE anchor. A first PCR added sample indexes and Illumina adaptors, after which a second PCR increased the library yield. After purification with Ampure beads, the TCR product of roughly 650 bp was size-selected on a 2% E-gel SizeSelection system. Before pooling, library quality was assessed on a Bioanalyzer, concentration was determined with Qubit, and library quantification was performed with the Kapa Library Quantification kit. Paired-end 2 x 150 bp sequencing of the libraries was performed on an Illumina HiSeq 2500. To increase sequence diversity, roughly 24-32% phiX was spiked into each library pool. Turning to the authors' computational methods: The quality-filtered reads were processed with the UMI-based MiGEC pipeline, whose error correction step removed more than 90% of the raw TCR sequences. VDJ genes were aligned to IMGT germline references, and clonotypes were defined by unique CDR3 amino acid sequence plus V-J genes. Clonal expansion, Shannon diversity and CDR3 relatedness (CalcPairwiseDistances, ClusterSamples) were evaluated with VDJtools, and phylogenetic trees were built with CLCbio workbench. Using coefficient-of-variation modelling across technical triplicates, the study counted a clone as expanded if it had at least 8 unique UMIs. TCRdb redid the processing of the public reads, applying fastp at Q25 and MiXCR, and retained in-frame beta chains. Rows with one shared CDR3 protein collapse into an entry with the most common genes and DNA. These V and J calls rely on TCRdb rather than the paper's analysis. For this sample there are approximately 27,000 distinct CDR3 sequences; under 25% appear just once. Just under 30% of the sample goes to the ten largest clones.

The rearranged segments are TRBV7-8 and TRBJ2-1; 8 middle bases align to TRBD1. The sequencing sample was made of CD4+ T cells from blood. The clonotype was recovered from a man aged 50-60 years with HTLV-1-associated myelopathy (HAM/TSP). The DNA sequence is TGTGCCAGCAGCTTAGTAGCAGGGGGCCTCCCGTACAATGAGCAGTTCTTC. Translated, this gives CASSLVAGGLPYNEQFF.